A selection of T cell receptor beta chains follows, all from one sample in a study of OX40 agonist ivuxolimab in advanced cancers. Profiling relied on immunoSEQ multiplex PCR, and the TCRdb table lists in-frame clones only, not all of them. This table has 91,000 or so clones, roughly 95% appearing once. Sample: CD4+ or CD8+ T cells sorted from blood, taken in a trial of the OX40 agonist ivuxolimab. All receptors come from an adult with an advanced solid tumor such as melanoma, head and neck, liver or kidney cancer. The CDR3 runs from the conserved cysteine through the conserved F or W. The D gene is left open where the match is weak. Expanded clones get a size class; other rows say once, few or many, or leave the size out.

J gene: TRBJ1-1; clone size: -; D gene: -; V gene: TRBV28; CDR3 DNA: TGTGCCAGCAGTTTACGGGGGGCGAACACTGAAGCTTTCTTT; CDR3 protein: CASSLRGANTEAFF
J gene: TRBJ2-2; clone size: -; D gene: -; V gene: TRBV10-3; CDR3 DNA: TGTGCCATCGGATCCTGGACAGAGAACACCGGGGAGCTGTTTTTT; CDR3 protein: CAIGSWTENTGELFF
J gene: TRBJ2-5; clone size: -; D gene: -; V gene: TRBV11-2; CDR3 DNA: TGTGCCAGCAGCTGGGAGGACAGGTCCAGAGGGACCCAGTACTTC; CDR3 protein: CASSWEDRSRGTQYF
J gene: TRBJ1-2; clone size: -; D gene: TRBD1; V gene: TRBV5-4; CDR3 DNA: TGTGCCAGCAGCCGCGCGGGGCGCGCGATGAGACAGGGCTATGGCTACACCTTC; CDR3 protein: CASSRAGRAMRQGYGYTF
J gene: TRBJ1-1; clone size: few; D gene: -; V gene: TRBV6-1; CDR3 DNA: TGTGCCAGCAGTGAAGCTGGCTGGCAGACCTTT; CDR3 protein: CASSEAGWQTF
J gene: TRBJ2-3; clone size: -; D gene: TRBD2; V gene: TRBV11-2; CDR3 DNA: TGTGCCAGCAGTTCGCGCCCCCGACTAGCGGGGGAGGAGACAGATACGCAGTATTTT; CDR3 protein: CASSSRPRLAGEETDTQYF
J gene: TRBJ1-1; clone size: -; D gene: -; V gene: TRBV25-1; CDR3 DNA: TGTGCCAGCAGTTTGGATTTTAGAGCTTTCTTT; CDR3 protein: CASSLDFRAFF
J gene: TRBJ1-3; clone size: -; D gene: TRBD1; V gene: TRBV18; CDR3 DNA: TGTGCCAGCTCACCCGGGACAGGGTCTGGAAACACCATATATTTT; CDR3 protein: CASSPGTGSGNTIYF
J gene: TRBJ2-3; clone size: -; D gene: -; V gene: TRBV5-1; CDR3 DNA: TGCGCCACCGGGAGGGACAGGGGCACAGATACGCAGTATTTT; CDR3 protein: CATGRDRGTDTQYF
J gene: TRBJ1-2; clone size: once; D gene: -; V gene: TRBV7-2; CDR3 DNA: TGTGCCAGCAGCCCGGCGGGGGGCGGGCACTATGGCTACACCTTC; CDR3 protein: CASSPAGGGHYGYTF
J gene: TRBJ1-3; clone size: -; D gene: TRBD1; V gene: TRBV18; CDR3 DNA: TGTGCCAGCTCAGATCTGCCCGGGACAGGGGGCTTCGGAAACACCATATATTTT; CDR3 protein: CASSDLPGTGGFGNTIYF
J gene: TRBJ2-2; clone size: -; D gene: -; V gene: TRBV4-2; CDR3 DNA: TGTGCCAGCAGCCAAGAGACTTGGGGCACCGGGGAGCTGTTTTTT; CDR3 protein: CASSQETWGTGELFF
J gene: TRBJ2-1; clone size: few; D gene: -; V gene: TRBV11-2; CDR3 DNA: TGTGCCAGCCAGACAGGCCTATACAATGAGCAGTTCTTC; CDR3 protein: CASQTGLYNEQFF
J gene: TRBJ2-7; clone size: -; D gene: -; V gene: TRBV28; CDR3 DNA: TGTGCCAGCAGTCCTAGGACGGTTCGAAGGGAGCAGTACTTC; CDR3 protein: CASSPRTVRREQYF
J gene: TRBJ2-7; clone size: -; D gene: -; V gene: TRBV7-9; CDR3 DNA: TGTGCCAGCAGCTTAGGGGTCGCGCTTCAATACGAGCAGTACTTC; CDR3 protein: CASSLGVALQYEQYF
J gene: TRBJ1-2; clone size: few; D gene: -; V gene: TRBV6-6; CDR3 DNA: TGTGCCAGCAGTTACGCGGGGGCGCAGGATGGCTACACCTTC; CDR3 protein: CASSYAGAQDGYTF